This TCR beta chain derives from a study of cytomegalovirus exposure and HLA in healthy donors. Of note for this clone: The antigen is not known.

In germline, CDR1 is SGHVS, CDR2 FQNEAQ. Trimming cost V 2 bases and J 1 base, with 10 bases left between them. The CDR3 has 15 amino acids. Broader study findings: The study put 150 or so TCR beta chains on its list as cytomegalovirus-associated.

Sequencing used immunoSEQ multiplex PCR; TCRdb keeps in-frame clones, though not all of them. The sample yields about 71,000 clones, 94% seen once. The sample consisted of PBMCs. The chain links TRBV7-8 to TRBJ2-3; tentatively, D is TRBD2 (6 bases). The sequence came from a woman between 18 and 30 years old in good health and CMV-seronegative. The chain's CDR3 is CASSLWRVGTDTQYF. For the CDR3, the DNA is TGTGCCAGCAGCTTATGGAGGGTGGGCACAGATACGCAGTATTTT.